These T cell receptor beta chains were read from a single sample in a study of cytomegalovirus exposure and HLA in healthy donors. Profiling relied on immunoSEQ multiplex PCR, and the TCRdb table lists in-frame clones only, not all of them. The repertoire includes some 200,000 clones, about 90% of them detected once, and approximately 1.1% sits in the top ten. Sample: PBMCs. The receptors stem from a woman in her late teens or twenties in good health and CMV-seronegative. Both conserved end residues are part of each CDR3. Fields, in order: clone size, J gene, V gene, D gene, CDR3 protein, CDR3 DNA. The D gene is left open where the match is weak. Clone size is given for some rows only: seen once, a few or many times, or a class if the clone is expanded.

>-|TRBJ2-1|TRBV6-5|TRBD2
CASSYGTSGFNEQFF
TGTGCCAGCAGTTATGGGACTAGCGGTTTCAATGAGCAGTTCTTC
>-|TRBJ2-7|TRBV7-8|TRBD2
CASTSAGVNEQYF
TGTGCCAGCACCTCAGCGGGAGTCAACGAGCAGTACTTC
>-|TRBJ2-1|TRBV5-1|TRBD2
CASSLFPSGTYNEQFF
TGCGCCAGCAGCTTGTTCCCTAGCGGGACGTACAATGAGCAGTTCTTC
>-|TRBJ1-1|TRBV14|-
CASSQRTLRMVNTEAFF
TGTGCCAGCAGCCAGCGGACTTTAAGGATGGTGAACACTGAAGCTTTCTTT
>-|TRBJ2-2|TRBV6-4|-
CASSDTGTQTSGELFF
TGTGCCAGCAGTGACACAGGGACCCAAACGTCCGGGGAGCTGTTTTTT
>-|TRBJ2-7|TRBV7-9|-
CASSFPGSYEQYF
TGTGCCAGCAGCTTCCCAGGGTCATACGAGCAGTACTTC
>once|TRBJ2-7|TRBV27|-
CASSSSRGSRYEQYF
TGTGCCAGCAGTTCCTCCAGGGGCAGTCGATACGAGCAGTACTTC
>once|TRBJ1-4|TRBV2|-
CASRQRASATNEKLFF
TGTGCCAGCAGACAAAGAGCGTCCGCAACTAATGAAAAACTGTTTTTT
>-|TRBJ2-1|TRBV7-9|-
CASSLGTYNEQFF
TGTGCCAGCAGCTTAGGGACTTACAATGAGCAGTTCTTC
>-|TRBJ2-6|TRBV25-1|TRBD1
CASSLTGNGANVLTF
TGTGCCAGCAGCTTGACAGGGAATGGGGCCAACGTCCTGACTTTC
>-|TRBJ2-1|TRBV30|-
CAWSRGGSYNEQFF
TGTGCCTGGAGTCGAGGGGGCTCCTACAATGAGCAGTTCTTC
>-|TRBJ1-1|TRBV13|TRBD1
CASSLGQGAGEAFF
TGTGCCAGCAGCTTAGGTCAGGGGGCCGGTGAAGCTTTCTTT
>-|TRBJ2-7|TRBV29-1|TRBD2
CSALLSGRASYGYEQYF
TGCAGCGCTCTACTTAGCGGGAGGGCATCTTATGGCTACGAGCAGTACTTC